What follows is one T cell receptor (beta chain) and its context. Here the CDR3 omits its conserved ending phenylalanine or tryptophan, so a read error is the likely source. The limits of the CDR3 on the DNA are not certain, so only TCRdb's listed CDR3 is given. The data belong to a study of blood T cell repertoires in COVID-19. On the study more broadly: Acute and convalescent COVID-19 samples came from the United States, Italy and Spain.

Some clones are missing from TCRdb's copy, which holds only in-frame ones; the method was immunoSEQ multiplex PCR. The sample contains approximately 300,000 clones, more than 90% of which appear only once. Ends included, the CDR3 has 14 residues. Germline V gene sequence: CDR1 LGHNA, CDR2 YNFKEQ. Cohort assignment relied on participant-reported clinical history. A COVID-19 case had been met by exposed participants during the 2 weeks before study entry. The sequenced material came from PBMCs or T cells enriched from blood (not recorded which). The chain joins TRBV4-2 to TRBJ2-7; the table's D call, TRBD2, has no DNA check behind it. This TCR derives from a young woman who had been exposed to COVID-19. CDR3 residues: CASSQDAGLAGARI.